The 24 T cell receptor beta chains given below trace back to one sample, sequenced in a study of blood T cell repertoires in COVID-19. Repertoires were generated with immunoSEQ multiplex PCR, while TCRdb's copy carries only in-frame clones and drops some. The sample comprises roughly 150,000 clones, approximately 77% of which are singletons, and roughly a tenth rests with the top ten. Sequencing was carried out using peripheral blood. Source of these receptors: a woman older than 75 with active or convalescent COVID-19.

The J gene is TRBJ1-1, the V gene TRBV11-2, with D possibly being TRBD1 (6 bases). The CDR3 is 16 residues long. Germline V lookup: CDR1 SGHAT, CDR2 FQNNGV. With 5 bases removed from V and 0 bases from J, the gap between germline ends came to 16 bases. For the CDR3, the DNA is TGTGCCAGCAGCAAAGTCCAGGGGTGGATGAACACTGAAGCTTTCTTT. Its translation is CASSKVQGWMNTEAFF.

J is TRBJ1-5 and V is TRBV9, with 10 bases fitting TRBD1. V shed 5 bases and J 5 bases; nucleotides not matched to a gene: 4. Germline assignment: CDR1 SGDLS and CDR2 YYNGEE. This CDR3 is built from 14 residues. CDR3 sequence reads: CASSAGQGYQPQHF. For the CDR3, the DNA is TGTGCCAGCAGTGCGGGACAGGGGTATCAGCCCCAGCATTTT.

The chain couples TRBV28 to TRBJ2-4; 9 nucleotides match TRBD1. Germline V CDR1 and CDR2: MDHEN, SYDVKM. This CDR3 region has 15 residues. J gave up 1 base and V 5 bases, and 3 bases lay outside the gene matches. The CDR3 region is CASSPQGAAKNIQYF. DNA of the CDR3: TGTGCCAGCAGTCCACAGGGGGCGGCCAAAAACATTCAGTACTTC.

The chain carries TRBV28 and TRBJ2-5; TRBD2 matches at 11 bases. This CDR3 comprises 17 residues. Germline assignment: CDR1 MDHEN and CDR2 SYDVKM. Unmatched junction bases numbered 9, after V lost 2 bases and J lost 4 bases. CDR3 DNA sequence: TGTGCCAGCAGTTTAGAACTAGCGGGAGTCGTAGGAGAGACCCAGTACTTC. Its protein is CASSLELAGVVGETQYF.

The rearrangement links TRBV10-2 to TRBJ1-5; D might be TRBD1 (5 bases). The CDR3 contains 14 residues. V was clipped by 0 bases and J by 4 bases, with 7 bases between them. Germline V gene data show CDR1 as WSHSY and CDR2 as SAAADI. CDR3 nucleotides: TGCGCCAGCAGTGAGTCGGGGCTAAATCAGCCCCAGCATTTT. Translating gives CASSESGLNQPQHF.

The table lists this clone with a few counts. The V and J genes are TRBV28 and TRBJ1-5, with 8 bases aligning to TRBD1. CDR3 length: 17 residues. Per germline, CDR1 MDHEN and CDR2 SYDVKM. V was pared by 6 bases and J by 4 bases, with 14 bases of the junction left unmatched. The CDR3 nucleotides are TGTGCCAGCAGGCGAGGGCGGCGGACAGGGAGGAATCAGCCCCAGCATTTT. Encoded protein: CASRRGRRTGRNQPQHF.

The table lists this clone with a count of one. The chain couples TRBV6-4 to TRBJ1-5, with D tentatively TRBD1 (6 bases). Germline loops: CDR1 MRHNA, CDR2 SNTAGT. This CDR3 spans 15 amino acids. V lost 8 bases and J 6 bases, leaving 20 bases between the germline ends. CDR3 nucleotides: TGTGCCAGCGGGACCCACACAGGGATAGGTCAGCCCCAGCATTTT. It is translated as CASGTHTGIGQPQHF.

The V and J genes are TRBV7-8 and TRBJ1-1; 8 positions match TRBD1. The CDR3 length is 13 residues. With V trimmed by 0 bases and J by 10 bases, 4 bases remained unmatched. Looked up from germline, CDR1 is SGHVS and CDR2 is FQNEAQ. CDR3 nucleotides: TGTGCCAGCAGCTTAGCGGCAGGGGGCAGAGCTTTCTTT. Its translation is CASSLAAGGRAFF.

V gene TRBV6-4 combines with J gene TRBJ2-2, with TRBD1 matching over 10 bases. V shed 6 bases, J shed 4 bases, and the junction held 5 bases outside the gene matches. The CDR3 runs to 15 residues. Germline CDR1 MRHNA, CDR2 SNTAGT. CDR3 in amino acids: CASSGTGEATGELFF. The CDR3 DNA reads TGTGCCAGCAGCGGGACAGGGGAGGCCACCGGGGAGCTGTTTTTT.

The chain carries TRBV19 and TRBJ2-2; D not certain. With 6 bases removed from V and 1 base from J, the gap between germline ends came to 9 bases. The CDR3 extends over 14 amino acids. In germline, CDR1 is LNHDA, CDR2 SQIVND (reference sequence). The CDR3 region has the DNA TGTGCCAGTAGGGAAGGCGGGAACACCGGGGAGCTGTTTTTT. This translates into CASREGGNTGELFF. Full variable domain (remainder filled in from reference TRBV19 and TRBJ2-2): DGGITQSPKYLFRKEGQNVTLSCEQNLNHDAMYWYRQDPGQGLRLIYYSQIVNDFQKGDIAEGYSVSREKKESFPLTVTSAQKNPTAFYLCASREGGNTGELFFGEGSRLTVL.

DNA for the CDR3: TGCAGTGCTAGTCGACAGGAGAACACTGAAGCTTTCTTT. Its translation: CSASRQENTEAFF. This chain joins TRBV20-1 and TRBJ1-1; the D gene is possibly TRBD1 (6 bases). The CDR3 runs 13 residues. Between the trimmed V and J ends, which lost 3 bases and 1 base, there was a span of 9 bases. Germline loops: CDR1 DFQATT, CDR2 SNEGSKA (reference sequence).

The V call is TRBV11-3, the J call TRBJ2-1, with 10 bases that match TRBD2. The CDR3 sequence is 18 residues long. Germline lookup yields CDR1 SGHNT and CDR2 YENEEA. Trimming at V came to 0 bases and at J to 0 bases, leaving 5 bases not matched to a gene. The CDR3, as DNA: TGTGCCAGCAGCTTAGAAGGTTCTAGCGGGAGCTCCTACAATGAGCAGTTCTTC. As protein: CASSLEGSSGSSYNEQFF.

The chain has TRBV6-6 and TRBJ2-7, with a weak D call TRBD1 (6 bases). Trimming pared 4 bases from V and 5 bases from J, leaving 12 bases between. There are 13 residues in the CDR3. Germline CDR1 is MNHNY and CDR2 is SVGAGI (reference sequence). The CDR3 region has the DNA TGTGCCAGCAGTTCCCCTAGGGGGAACGAGCAGTACTTC. Its translation: CASSSPRGNEQYF.

The chain links TRBV4-2 to TRBJ2-1, with TRBD1 identical over 11 bases. This CDR3 is 16 amino acids long. With V trimmed by 4 bases and J by 7 bases, 9 bases remained unmatched. Per germline, CDR1 LGHNA and CDR2 YNFKEQ. CDR3 region: CASSPTGTGGINEQFF. The CDR3, as DNA: TGTGCCAGCAGCCCTACCGGGACAGGGGGTATAAATGAGCAGTTCTTC.

The chain is built from TRBV7-6 and TRBJ1-2; TRBD1 aligns across 8 bases. The CDR3 is made up of 16 amino acids. V trimming: 3 bases; J trimming: 8 bases; junction bases outside the gene matches: 14. In germline, CDR1 is SGHVS, CDR2 FNYEAQ. The chain's CDR3 is CASSFSYSSGTGGYTF. The CDR3 DNA reads as TGTGCCAGCAGCTTTAGCTACTCCTCCGGGACAGGAGGCTACACCTTC.

This clone was detected only a few times. The chain recombines TRBV14 with TRBJ1-1; D is ambiguous. The CDR3 totals 14 residues. Trimming removed 3 bases from V and 5 bases from J, with 13 bases in between. Germline V gene sequence: CDR1 SGHDN, CDR2 FVKESK. DNA for the CDR3: TGTGCCAGCAGCCACCGGACCGGGAGGACTGAAGCTTTCTTT. Its protein is CASSHRTGRTEAFF.

J is TRBJ2-1 and V is TRBV3-1 (or the pseudogene TRBV3-2), with 7 bases aligning to TRBD2. CDR3 size: 18 residues. Germline values: CDR1 LGHDT, CDR2 YNNKEL (reference sequence). After removal of 4 bases from V and 4 bases from J, the junction contained 16 bases not matched to a gene. The CDR3 nucleotides read TGTGCCAGCAGCCGACGCAGTTTGGGCGGGAGAAGGTACAATGAGCAGTTCTTC. As protein: CASSRRSLGGRRYNEQFF.

The V gene is TRBV5-1, the J gene TRBJ2-7; 7 bases map to TRBD2. Germline V lookup: CDR1 SGHRS, CDR2 YFSETQ. Unmatched junction bases numbered 7, after V lost 1 base and J lost 3 bases. This CDR3 region has 15 residues. CDR3 coding DNA: TGCGCCAGCAGCTTGCTAACTAGCGAGGGCTACGAGCAGTACTTC. Protein product: CASSLLTSEGYEQYF.

The genes are TRBV27 and TRBJ2-1; 10 nucleotides align to TRBD2. CDR1 and CDR2 (germline): MNHEY, SMNVEV (reference sequence). The CDR3 extends over 15 amino acids. With V trimmed by 4 bases and J by 8 bases, 8 bases remained unmatched. CDR3 region: CASSWGLASTHEQFF. The CDR3 DNA sequence: TGTGCCAGCAGTTGGGGACTAGCGAGCACTCATGAGCAGTTCTTC.

This chain links TRBV18 with TRBJ1-5; D unclear. Germline V lookup: CDR1 KGHSH, CDR2 LQKENI. Trimming took off 4 bases at V and 6 bases at J, with 10 bases between the two ends. The length of the CDR3 is 13 residues. Here the CDR3 reads CASSRERSQPQHF. The CDR3 nucleotides read TGTGCCAGCTCACGGGAGAGGAGTCAGCCCCAGCATTTT.

DNA for the CDR3: TGTGCCAGCAGTTTAAAGGGGGCCGGCGGAAACACCATATATTTT. Amino acids: CASSLKGAGGNTIYF. The V gene is TRBV28, the J gene TRBJ1-3; TRBD1 agrees at 7 bases. V gave up 2 bases and J gave up 4 bases; unmatched junction bases: 5. Germline values: CDR1 MDHEN, CDR2 SYDVKM. The CDR3 runs 15 residues.

J is TRBJ2-7 and V is TRBV14; TRBD2 matches 9 bases. CDR1 and CDR2 (germline): SGHDN, FVKESK. Losses at the gene ends were 3 bases for V and 5 bases for J; bases not matched to a gene: 2. This CDR3 is 13 amino acids long. CDR3 bases: TGTGCCAGCAGCCAGGGACTAGCCCACGAGCAGTACTTC. Translating it yields CASSQGLAHEQYF.

V is TRBV5-5 and J is TRBJ2-1; no reliable D call. The CDR3 has 15 residues. Germline CDR1 is SGHKS and CDR2 is YYEKEE (reference sequence). V was shortened by 4 bases and J by 3 bases, with 14 bases between the two germline ends. The CDR3 loop reads CASSIGSGYYNEQFF. CDR3 nucleotides: TGTGCCAGCAGCATTGGTAGTGGTTACTACAATGAGCAGTTCTTC.

This chain uses TRBV5-1 with TRBJ1-5, with 7 bases aligning to TRBD1. Trimming took 6 bases from V and 6 from J; bases not matched to a gene: 9. The germline CDR1 and CDR2 sequences are SGHRS and YFSETQ. The CDR3 spans 14 residues. CDR3 DNA sequence: TGCGCCAGCACTAAAGACAGGGCCGGTCAGCCCCAGCATTTT. As protein: CASTKDRAGQPQHF.